These T cell receptor beta chains were read from a single sample in a study of T cell responses to AZD1222 COVID-19 vaccine. Sequencing used immunoSEQ multiplex PCR; TCRdb keeps in-frame clones, though not all of them. The repertoire holds approximately 190,000 clones, over 70% seen once, with less than 3% in the top ten. The input for sequencing was peripheral blood, taken on day 0 of MenACWY control vaccination. The receptors were sampled from an adult in good health. Both conserved end residues are trimmed from each CDR3.

v_call	j_call	cdr3_length	cdr3_aa
TRBV3-1/TRBV3-2	TRBJ1-4	14	ASSPSLWGGDEKLF
TRBV24-1	TRBJ1-5	12	ATSEGNSNQPQH
TRBV19	TRBJ1-1	11	ASSRDLRAAAF
TRBV3-1/TRBV3-2	TRBJ1-5	13	ASSQGGGNNQPQH
TRBV24-1	TRBJ1-2	11	ATSDPTGTGYT
TRBV5-8	TRBJ2-7	13	ASSRRQGDSYEQY
TRBV7-9	TRBJ1-3	13	ASSSDRGHGNTIY
TRBV6-2/TRBV6-3	TRBJ1-5	13	ASSATALAVPPQH
TRBV2	TRBJ1-1	12	ASRRTVTDTEAF
TRBV27	TRBJ2-7	14	ASSPISGTGDYEQY
TRBV6-5	TRBJ2-2	12	ASSYQRGFGELF
TRBV6-5	TRBJ2-7	13	ASSRASGSYYEQY
TRBV5-1	TRBJ2-1	15	ASSSGLAGTRANEQF
TRBV27	TRBJ2-7	10	ASSRGDYEQY
TRBV7-2	TRBJ2-1	14	ASSFGLAGAYNEQF
TRBV19	TRBJ1-2	12	ASSKDRSNYGYT
TRBV9	TRBJ2-1	14	ASSVNPGQSYNEQF
TRBV7-9	TRBJ1-3	12	ASSLGNSGNTIY
TRBV27	TRBJ2-1	10	ASSSYTDEQF
TRBV3-1/TRBV3-2	TRBJ2-7	14	ASSLRTSLAAYEQY
TRBV6-6	TRBJ2-1	18	ASSPEQSDPLWGWGNEQF
TRBV9	TRBJ2-1	14	ASSSLGGASYNEQF
TRBV5-6	TRBJ2-7	10	ASSLGGWEQY
TRBV3-1/TRBV3-2	TRBJ1-4	13	ASSQLGQGHEKLF
TRBV6-2/TRBV6-3	TRBJ2-3	13	ASSKRGGPTDTQY
TRBV28	TRBJ1-4	14	ASSPSGQGTNEKLF
TRBV12-3/TRBV12-4	TRBJ2-5	11	ASRVAGAETQY
TRBV19	TRBJ1-1	10	ASSIVQGEAF
TRBV14	TRBJ2-1	16	ASSPRISGGPLRNEQF
TRBV11-2	TRBJ2-1	13	ASRGDGFSYNEQF
TRBV6-5	TRBJ2-1	11	ASSSGGGYEQF
TRBV28	TRBJ1-1	12	ASSKGRLNTEAF
TRBV7-6	TRBJ2-1	13	ASSFVTGELNEQF
TRBV21-1	TRBJ2-4	10	ASSKVGPAQY
TRBV6-5	TRBJ2-7	11	ASSRRGTYEQY
TRBV19	TRBJ2-3	11	ATLGVGKDTQY
TRBV6-5	TRBJ2-1	13	ASRAGLAGYNEQF
TRBV30	TRBJ2-7	11	AWGDGPSGEQY
TRBV19	TRBJ1-1	13	ASSIGTREGTEAF
TRBV29-1	TRBJ1-2	10	SVNEGGYGYT
TRBV19	TRBJ1-1	14	ARAWRDRGEYEGAF
TRBV7-2	TRBJ1-5	11	ASSSTVNQPQH
TRBV3-1/TRBV3-2	TRBJ1-2	11	ASSLAGDYGYT
TRBV7-6	TRBJ2-3	12	ASSLVEGTDTQY
TRBV27	TRBJ2-7	14	ASSTGTSGSSYEQY
TRBV5-1	TRBJ2-2	13	ASSSGPPNTGELF
TRBV5-4	TRBJ1-6	10	ASSKDSSPLH
TRBV19	TRBJ1-5	14	ASSPRGGVSNQPQH
TRBV24-1	TRBJ2-1	14	ATSDFGTDSYNEQF
TRBV5-4	TRBJ1-5	12	ASSLRGSNQPQH
TRBV28	TRBJ2-7	13	ASRAWDRSSYEQY
TRBV9	TRBJ1-2	10	ASSRDRDGYT
TRBV2	TRBJ2-2	11	ASSKGGLGELF
TRBV5-8	TRBJ1-1	11	ASSLEWGTEAF
TRBV6-2/TRBV6-3	TRBJ2-2	13	ASSYLAGLTGELF
TRBV5-1	TRBJ2-3	12	ASSLTTSTDTQY
TRBV5-4	TRBJ2-1	13	ASSFPGQPYNEQF